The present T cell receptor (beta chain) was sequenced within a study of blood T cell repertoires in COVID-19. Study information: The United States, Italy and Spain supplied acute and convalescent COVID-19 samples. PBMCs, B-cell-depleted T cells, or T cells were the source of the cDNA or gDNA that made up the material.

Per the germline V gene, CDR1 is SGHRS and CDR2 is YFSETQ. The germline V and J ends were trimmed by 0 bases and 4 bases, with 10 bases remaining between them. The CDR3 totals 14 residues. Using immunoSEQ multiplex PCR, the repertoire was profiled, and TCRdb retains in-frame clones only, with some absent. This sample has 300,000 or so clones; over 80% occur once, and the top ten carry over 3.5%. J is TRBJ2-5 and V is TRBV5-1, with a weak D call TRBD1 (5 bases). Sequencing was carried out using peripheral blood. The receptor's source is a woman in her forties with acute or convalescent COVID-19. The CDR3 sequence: CASSLDRLGETQYF. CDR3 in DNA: TGCGCCAGCAGCTTGGACAGGCTGGGAGAGACCCAGTACTTC.